Sequencing of this T cell receptor (beta chain) was carried out in a study of cytomegalovirus exposure and HLA in healthy donors. Study findings and constraints: Common viral pathogens seemed, in a later analysis, to connect with several of the most significant clusters. The authors assumed roughly uniform sequencing depth across donors for presence/absence analyses. Later analysis identified 17,000 or so TCR beta sequences associated with HLA alleles, using a false discovery rate threshold of 0.05. For most TCR beta V segments, an earlier analysis put the productive rate at about 87% or about 30% of the time.

The PCR ran on 60 Vbeta and 13 Jbeta primers. Clones were sequenced by immunoSEQ multiplex PCR, and TCRdb holds only the in-frame ones, with some missing. The sample consists of about 130,000 clones, approximately 72% of them appearing once. To note about this clone: What it recognizes is unknown.

This clonotype was obtained from a human donor in good health. Sequencing used PBMCs.

The CDR3: CSVVASANEQFF. The CDR3, as DNA: TGCAGCGTTGTGGCCAGCGCAAATGAGCAGTTCTTC. V gene TRBV29-1 combines with J gene TRBJ2-1; no reliable D call. The CDR3 spans 12 residues. Germline CDR1 and CDR2: SQVTM and ANQGSEA. The V end was cut by 4 bases, the J end by 7 bases, with 11 bases between.